This T cell receptor beta chain stems from a study of technical replicates of blood from a handful of donors. The CDR3 covers 16 residues. Unmatched junction bases numbered 6, after V lost 0 bases and J lost 3 bases. The V gene's germline CDR1 is SGHDN and CDR2 FVKESK. Measured with immunoSEQ multiplex PCR; TCRdb has only the in-frame clones, and not every one. This table holds around 80,000 clones, more than 95% found once. This sequence originates from a human donor in good health. The gene calls are TRBV14 and TRBJ2-7, with TRBD2 matching 9 bases. The source material was T cells isolated from PBMCs. CDR3 region: CASSQDLAGPLYEQYF. In DNA form, the CDR3 reads TGTGCCAGCAGCCAAGATCTAGCGGGGCCCCTCTACGAGCAGTACTTC. The variable domain in full, with the rest retrieved from reference TRBV14 and TRBJ2-7, is EAGVTQFPSHSVIEKGQTVTLRCDPISGHDNLYWYRRVMGKEIKFLLHFVKESKQDESGMPNNRFLAERTGGTYSTLKVQPAELEDSGVYFCASSQDLAGPLYEQYFGPGTRLTVT.